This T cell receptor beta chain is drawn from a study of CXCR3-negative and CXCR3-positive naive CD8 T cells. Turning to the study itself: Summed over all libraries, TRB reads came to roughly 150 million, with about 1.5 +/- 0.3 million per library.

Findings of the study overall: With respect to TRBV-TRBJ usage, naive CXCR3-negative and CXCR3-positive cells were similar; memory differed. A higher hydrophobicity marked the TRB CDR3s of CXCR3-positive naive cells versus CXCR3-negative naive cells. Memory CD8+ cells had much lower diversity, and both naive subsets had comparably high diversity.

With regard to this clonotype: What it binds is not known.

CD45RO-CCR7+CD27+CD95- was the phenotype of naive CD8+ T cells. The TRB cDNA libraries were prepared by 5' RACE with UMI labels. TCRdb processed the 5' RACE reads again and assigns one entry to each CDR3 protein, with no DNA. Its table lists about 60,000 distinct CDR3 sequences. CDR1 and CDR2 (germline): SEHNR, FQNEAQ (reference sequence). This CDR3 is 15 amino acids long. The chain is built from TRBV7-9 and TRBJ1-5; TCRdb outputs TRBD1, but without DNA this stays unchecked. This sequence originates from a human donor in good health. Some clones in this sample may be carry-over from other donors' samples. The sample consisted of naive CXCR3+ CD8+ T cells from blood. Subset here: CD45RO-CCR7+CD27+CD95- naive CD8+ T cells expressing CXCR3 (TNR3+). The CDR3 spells CASSLVGVGNQPQHF.